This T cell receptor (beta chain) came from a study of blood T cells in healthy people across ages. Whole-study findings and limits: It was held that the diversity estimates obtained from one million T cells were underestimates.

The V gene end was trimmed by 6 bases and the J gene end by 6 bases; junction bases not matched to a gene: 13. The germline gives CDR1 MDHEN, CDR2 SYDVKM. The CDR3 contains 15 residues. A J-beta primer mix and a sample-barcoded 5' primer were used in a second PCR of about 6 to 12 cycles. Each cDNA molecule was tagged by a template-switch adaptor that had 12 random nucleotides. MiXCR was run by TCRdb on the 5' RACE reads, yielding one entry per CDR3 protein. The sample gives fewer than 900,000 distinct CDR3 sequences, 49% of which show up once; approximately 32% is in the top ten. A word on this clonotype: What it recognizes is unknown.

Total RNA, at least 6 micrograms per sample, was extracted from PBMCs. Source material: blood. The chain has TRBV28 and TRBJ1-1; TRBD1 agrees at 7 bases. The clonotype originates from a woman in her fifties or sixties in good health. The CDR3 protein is CASSLTYRGKPEAFF. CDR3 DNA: TGTGCCAGCAGCCTCACCTACAGGGGAAAACCTGAAGCTTTCTTT. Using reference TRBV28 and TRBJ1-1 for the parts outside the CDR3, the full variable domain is DVKVTQSSRYLVKRTGEKVFLECVQDMDHENMFWYRQDPGLGLRLIYFSYDVKMKEKGDIPEGYSVSREKKERFSLILESASTNQTSMYLCASSLTYRGKPEAFFGQGTRLTVV.